One and the same sample provided the 5 T cell receptor beta chains below, sequenced in a study of cytomegalovirus exposure and HLA in healthy donors. In the PCR, 60 Vbeta and 13 Jbeta primers were used. Some clones are missing from TCRdb's copy, which holds only in-frame ones; the method was immunoSEQ multiplex PCR. The ten top clones account for roughly 5.9%, within a sample of 30,000 to 40,000 clones. Sequencing was carried out using PBMCs. The receptors come from a human donor in good health.

The gene calls are TRBV2 and TRBJ2-5; D uncertain. Germline V CDR1 and CDR2: SNHLY, FYNNEI. The CDR3 length is 12 residues. V lost 4 bases, J lost 2 bases, and 5 bases lay in between. The DNA of the CDR3 is TGTGCCAGCAGTGTGACACAAGAGACCCAGTACTTC. The encoded protein is CASSVTQETQYF.

CDR3 region: CASSQTGGLENTEAFF. CDR3 nucleotides: TGCGCCAGCAGCCAAACAGGGGGCTTGGAGAACACTGAAGCTTTCTTT. This chain links TRBV5-1 with TRBJ1-1; 9 bases are a match to TRBD1. V was clipped by 4 bases and J by 1 base; unmatched bases: 8. CDR3 length equals 16 residues. The germline CDR1 and CDR2 sequences are SGHRS and YFSETQ. Variable domain in full (rest from reference TRBV5-1 and TRBJ1-1): KAGVTQTPRYLIKTRGQQVTLSCSPISGHRSVSWYQQTPGQGLQFLFEYFSETQRNKGNFPGRFSGRQFSNSRSEMNVSTLELGDSALYLCASSQTGGLENTEAFFGQGTRLTVV.

DNA of the CDR3: TGTGCCAGCAGTTTATTTAGGGCGGGGACCCAGTACTTC. Translating gives CASSLFRAGTQYF. The rearrangement uses TRBV28 and TRBJ2-5, with D maybe TRBD2 (5 bases). The CDR3 consists of 13 residues. The germline V gene has CDR1 MDHEN and CDR2 SYDVKM. V lost 1 base, J lost 7 bases, and 10 bases lay in between.

V and J are TRBV11-2 and TRBJ1-1; 12 positions agree with TRBD1. This CDR3 is built from 17 residues. Trimming removed 5 bases from V and 5 bases from J; junction bases left unmatched: 12. Germline V gene data show CDR1 as SGHAT and CDR2 as FQNNGV. CDR3 sequence reads: CASSPPLGQGAITEAFF. CDR3 DNA: TGTGCCAGCAGCCCCCCCCTGGGACAGGGGGCTATAACTGAAGCTTTCTTT. The full variable domain, its missing parts supplied by reference TRBV11-2 and TRBJ1-1, is EAGVAQSPRYKIIEKRQSVAFWCNPISGHATLYWYQQILGQGPKLLIQFQNNGVVDDSQLPKDRFSAERLKGVDSTLKIQPAKLEDSAVYLCASSPPLGQGAITEAFFGQGTRLTVV.

V and J are TRBV4-2 and TRBJ1-4; D not certain. The CDR3 covers 13 residues. The germline CDR1 and CDR2 sequences are LGHNA and YNFKEQ. The V gene lost 4 bases and the J gene lost 5 bases, with 8 bases spanning the gap. Written as DNA, the CDR3 is TGTGCCAGCAGCCTCCGGGAGAATGAAAAACTGTTTTTT. Protein: CASSLRENEKLFF.